This T cell receptor beta chain was sequenced for a study of T cell responses to AZD1222 COVID-19 vaccine. General study results and limits: Once two AZD1222 doses were given, Spike-specific TCR breadth and depth went up. Researchers report vaccine-associated CD4 TCRs spanning spike, with dominance at 160-218 and 743-854. It should be noted that donors were predominantly white British and more often female, and clonal diversity was possibly underestimated. Seropositive AZD1222 recipients at baseline numbered only five or six.

About this clone itself: What it binds is not known.

Here immunoSEQ multiplex PCR was the method, and the copy in TCRdb shows in-frame clones only, minus some. The sample lists 100,000 to 150,000 clones, 88% seen once, with 4.5% to 6% in the top ten. V was pared by 5 bases and J by 9 bases, with 17 bases between. CDR1 and CDR2 from the germline V gene are MNHEY and SMNVEV (reference sequence). The CDR3 loop spans 15 amino acids. This receptor was obtained from an adult in good health. The source material was peripheral blood, sampled on day 0 of AZD1222 vaccination. The chain couples TRBV27 to TRBJ1-6; weak D call: TRBD1 (5 bases). As DNA, the CDR3 is TGTGCCAGCAGTACGTCTGGGGGTAGTAGTTCACCCCTCCACTTT. This gives the protein CASSTSGGSSSPLHF.